In its sample, the clone carrying this TCR beta chain was seen a few times. The data were obtained in a study of blood T cell repertoires in COVID-19. Assay used: immunoSEQ multiplex PCR; TCRdb lists only in-frame clones, some missing. The sample comprises approximately 280,000 clones, roughly 80% of which are singletons, and over 4% rests with the top ten. All exposed participants met a person with COVID-19 within 2 weeks before entering the study. Germline assignment: CDR1 SGHNT and CDR2 YENEEA. The V end was cut by 7 bases, the J end by 9 bases, with 13 bases between. CDR3 length: 13 residues. This sequence originates from a man aged 40-49 years who had been exposed to COVID-19. The sequencing input was PBMCs or T cells enriched from blood (not recorded which). This rearrangement joins TRBV11-3 to TRBJ1-6; TRBD1 might be the D (5 bases). CDR3 in amino acids: CASTGERASPLHF. The CDR3 DNA follows: TGTGCCAGCACGGGGGAACGAGCTTCACCCCTCCACTTT.